This T cell receptor beta chain was retrieved from a study of long-term antiretroviral therapy in people with HIV. Study-wide results and limits: Across all time points, the repertoire was dominated by clones that expanded before ART.

As to this clone: Antigen: not known.

Each donor provided at least one pre-ART PBMC sample and at least two post-ART PBMC samples. Until DNA extraction, the samples held between roughly 0.9-10 million cryopreserved PBMC. Survey level was the resolution at which the v3.0 immunoSEQ assay ran. Here immunoSEQ multiplex PCR was the method, and the copy in TCRdb shows in-frame clones only, minus some. The table includes 25,000 to 35,000 clones, approximately 96% detected once. Here the sequenced sample was unsorted PBMCs, taken approximately 6.6 years after starting antiretroviral therapy. The receptor comes from a man under 40 with HIV.

The CDR3 coding sequence is TGTGCCAGCAGCCTCCCCCGGACAGGAAAATATAATTCACCCCTCCACTTT. This translates into CASSLPRTGKYNSPLHF. This rearrangement joins TRBV14 to TRBJ1-6; 7 bases are shared with TRBD1. Germline V gives CDR1 SGHDN, CDR2 FVKESK. Germline trimming cut 4 bases from V and 4 bases from J; bases unmatched to any gene: 10. CDR3 length: 17 amino acids.